This TCR beta chain is drawn from a study of identical twins. Through template switching, a universal primer site was introduced, and the cDNA contained unique molecular identifiers. One entry per CDR3 protein results from TCRdb running MiXCR on the 5' RACE reads. The repertoire holds more than 600,000 distinct CDR3 sequences, with approximately 18% as singletons. Germline-derived CDR1 and CDR2 are SGDLS and YYNGEE. Trimming removed 0 bases from V and 1 base from J, with 11 bases in between. The CDR3 is 16 residues long. Details on this clonotype: The antigen is not known.

Findings of the study overall: Models underestimated out-of-frame TCR alpha sharing in monozygotic twins.

These data also featured in a second study, about T cells expressing NK-cell markers. That work contributes: Sorting of alpha-beta TCR T cells alone was achieved in several experiments with an anti-gamma-delta TCR antibody.

Sequences were obtained from PBMCs. V usage is TRBV9 and J usage is TRBJ1-3; no clear D gene. The receptor was derived from a young woman in good health. CDR3 sequence: CASSVALVGSGNTIYF. The CDR3 region has the DNA TGTGCCAGCAGCGTAGCCCTAGTGGGGTCTGGAAACACCATATATTTT.